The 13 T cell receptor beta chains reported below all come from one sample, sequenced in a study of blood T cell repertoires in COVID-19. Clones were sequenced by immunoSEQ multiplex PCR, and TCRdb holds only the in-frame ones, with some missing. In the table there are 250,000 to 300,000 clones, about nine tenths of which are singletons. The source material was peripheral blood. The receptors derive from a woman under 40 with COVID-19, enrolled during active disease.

The CDR3 nucleotides read TGCGCCAGCAGCCAAGTAGGGGTTTTAGGGAATGGCTACACCTTC. It specifies CASSQVGVLGNGYTF. The chain has TRBV4-1 and TRBJ1-2; D possibly corresponds to TRBD1 (5 bases). This CDR3 is 15 amino acids long. V shed 1 base and J shed 6 bases, with 15 bases lying between them. CDR1 and CDR2 (germline): MGHRA, YSYEKL.

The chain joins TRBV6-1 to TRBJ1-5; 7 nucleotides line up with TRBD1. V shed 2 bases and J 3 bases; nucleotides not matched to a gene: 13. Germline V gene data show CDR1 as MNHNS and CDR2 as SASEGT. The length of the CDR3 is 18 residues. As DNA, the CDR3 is TGTGCCAGCAGTGAATCTTATAGTACAGGGGCTAACAATCAGCCCCAGCATTTT. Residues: CASSESYSTGANNQPQHF.

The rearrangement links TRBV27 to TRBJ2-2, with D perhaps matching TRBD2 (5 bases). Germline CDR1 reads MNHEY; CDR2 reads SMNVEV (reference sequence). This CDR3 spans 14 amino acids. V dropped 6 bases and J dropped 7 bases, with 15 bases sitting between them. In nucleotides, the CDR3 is TGTGCCAGCAGGGACTGGACGGGTGGCGGGGAGCTGTTTTTT. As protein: CASRDWTGGGELFF.

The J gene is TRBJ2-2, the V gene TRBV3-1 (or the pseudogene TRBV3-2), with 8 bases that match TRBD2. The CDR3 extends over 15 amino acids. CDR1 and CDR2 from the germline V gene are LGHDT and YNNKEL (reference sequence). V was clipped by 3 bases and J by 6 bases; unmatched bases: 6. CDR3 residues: CASSQALAASGELFF. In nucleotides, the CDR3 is TGTGCCAGCAGCCAGGCACTAGCGGCCTCCGGGGAGCTGTTTTTT.

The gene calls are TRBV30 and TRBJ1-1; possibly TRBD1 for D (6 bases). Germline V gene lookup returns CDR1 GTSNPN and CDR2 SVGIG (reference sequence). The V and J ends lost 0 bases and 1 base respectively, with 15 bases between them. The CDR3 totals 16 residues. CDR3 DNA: TGTGCCTGGAGTGTACCCCCCGACAGGAAGAACACTGAAGCTTTCTTT. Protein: CAWSVPPDRKNTEAFF.

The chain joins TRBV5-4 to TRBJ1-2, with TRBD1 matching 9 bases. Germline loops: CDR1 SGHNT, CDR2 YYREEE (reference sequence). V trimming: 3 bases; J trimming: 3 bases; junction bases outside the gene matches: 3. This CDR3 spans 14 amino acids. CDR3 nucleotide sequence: TGTGCCAGCAGCTCCTGGACAGGGGACTATGGCTACACCTTC. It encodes CASSSWTGDYGYTF.

The CDR3 coding sequence is TGTGCCATCAGGGAAACAGTTAACACCGGGGAGCTGTTTTTT. It yields the protein CAIRETVNTGELFF. This chain joins TRBV10-3 and TRBJ2-2; D is unclear. Looked up from germline, CDR1 is ENHRY and CDR2 is SYGVKD. CDR3 length: 14 residues. V was clipped by 6 bases and J by 2 bases, with 10 bases between them.

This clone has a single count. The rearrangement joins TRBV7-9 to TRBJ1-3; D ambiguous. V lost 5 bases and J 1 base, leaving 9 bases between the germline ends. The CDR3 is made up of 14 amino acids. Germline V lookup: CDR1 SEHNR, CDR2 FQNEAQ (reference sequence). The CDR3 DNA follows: TGTGCCAGCAGCCTACAGCTATCTGGAAACACCATATATTTT. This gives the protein CASSLQLSGNTIYF.

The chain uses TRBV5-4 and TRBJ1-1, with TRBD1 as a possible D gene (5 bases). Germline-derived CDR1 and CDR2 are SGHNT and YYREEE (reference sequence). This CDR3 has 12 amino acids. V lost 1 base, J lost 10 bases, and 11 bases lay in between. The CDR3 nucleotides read TGTGCCAGCAGCTTGAACCGGGGGGTAGCTTTCTTT. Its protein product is CASSLNRGVAFF.

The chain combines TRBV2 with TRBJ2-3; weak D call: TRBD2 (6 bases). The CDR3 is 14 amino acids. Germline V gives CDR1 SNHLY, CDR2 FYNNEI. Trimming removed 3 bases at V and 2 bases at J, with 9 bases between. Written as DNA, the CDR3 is TGTGCCAGCAGTGAGACTAGAGCCACAGATACGCAGTATTTT. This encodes CASSETRATDTQYF.

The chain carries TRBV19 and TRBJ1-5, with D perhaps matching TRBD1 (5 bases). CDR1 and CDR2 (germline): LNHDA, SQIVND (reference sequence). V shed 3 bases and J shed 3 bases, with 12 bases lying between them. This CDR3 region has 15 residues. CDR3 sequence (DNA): TGTGCCAGTAGTATCGGTCGCAGGGTCAATCAGCCCCAGCATTTT. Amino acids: CASSIGRRVNQPQHF.

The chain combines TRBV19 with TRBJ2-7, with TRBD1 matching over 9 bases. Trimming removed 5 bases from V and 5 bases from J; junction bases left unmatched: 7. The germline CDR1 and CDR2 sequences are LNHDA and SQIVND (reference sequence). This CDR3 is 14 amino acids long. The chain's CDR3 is CASSRDRVRHEQYF. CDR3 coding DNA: TGTGCCAGTAGTCGGGACAGGGTTCGCCACGAGCAGTACTTC.

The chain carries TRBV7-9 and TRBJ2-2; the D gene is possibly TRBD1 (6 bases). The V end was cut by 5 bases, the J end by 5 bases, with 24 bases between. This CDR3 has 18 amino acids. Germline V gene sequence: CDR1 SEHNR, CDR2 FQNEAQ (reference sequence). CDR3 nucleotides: TGTGCCAGCAGCACTTCTCGCGGACAGTTCGAGAGGACCGGGGAGCTGTTTTTT. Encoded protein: CASSTSRGQFERTGELFF.